This entry lists 3 T cell receptor beta chains sequenced from one sample in a study of T-cell memory formation after mild COVID-19. TCRdb re-called the 5' RACE reads through MiXCR, storing one row per CDR3 protein. The sample holds about 100,000 distinct CDR3 sequences, roughly 10% seen once. The sequenced sample consisted of PBMCs or a T cell subset sorted from them (not recorded which). The receptors here all came from a man younger than 35 who had mild COVID-19 (a few samples of this study predate the infection). Cell type and time point are not known.

In this sample, this clonotype turned up many times. The CDR3 bases are TGTGCCAGCAGCCGCGAAGAGACCCAGTACTTC. This translates into CASSREETQYF. This rearrangement joins TRBV7-9 to TRBJ2-5; the D is unclear. The CDR3 extends over 11 amino acids. The V gene's germline CDR1 is SEHNR and CDR2 FQNEAQ (reference sequence). Trimming removed 5 bases from V and 3 bases from J, with 4 bases in between.

This clonotype was observed a handful of times. The chain combines TRBV7-8 with TRBJ2-2; perhaps TRBD1 as D (6 bases). There are 19 residues in the CDR3. CDR1 SGHVS and CDR2 FQNEAQ come from the germline V gene. Between the trimmed V and J ends, which lost 3 bases and 1 base, there was a span of 21 bases. The CDR3: CASSFYQGQARGNTGELFF. CDR3 nucleotides: TGTGCCAGCAGCTTTTATCAAGGGCAGGCCAGGGGGAACACCGGGGAGCTGTTTTTT.

This clonotype appeared a few times. The gene calls are TRBV5-4 and TRBJ1-1; the D gene is possibly TRBD1 (5 bases). V lost 4 bases to trimming and J lost 1 base, with 14 bases between them. The CDR3 is made up of 15 amino acids. Germline CDR1 and CDR2: SGHNT and YYREEE (reference sequence). The CDR3 coding sequence is TGTGCCAGCAGCACCATGGGGGACGGGAACACTGAAGCTTTCTTT. The encoded protein is CASSTMGDGNTEAFF.